This is a list of T cell receptor beta chains from one sample in a study of post-analysis software for immune sequencing data. One entry per CDR3 protein, called by TCRdb with MiXCR from the PCR reads. The sample has 500,000 to 600,000 distinct CDR3 sequences, around 47% seen once. Sequencing was performed on blood. The origin of the receptors is a girl between 10 and 17 years old with multiple sclerosis. CDR3s include the opening cysteine and the closing phenylalanine or tryptophan. Each record gives: clone size, J gene, D gene, V gene, CDR3 DNA, CDR3 protein. A D gene is named only where the DNA matches it firmly. Size values are once, few and many counts, or a class for expanded clones, and some rows have none.

clone size: few; J gene: TRBJ2-7; D gene: .; V gene: TRBV15; CDR3 DNA: TGTGCCACCAGCAGGCCGCACAGTTACGAGCAGTACTTC; CDR3 protein: CATSRPHSYEQYF
clone size: once; J gene: TRBJ2-5; D gene: .; V gene: TRBV6-1; CDR3 DNA: TGTGCTAGCAGTGTTACGCAAGAGACCCAGTACTTC; CDR3 protein: CASSVTQETQYF
clone size: .; J gene: TRBJ1-6; D gene: .; V gene: TRBV20-1; CDR3 DNA: TGCAGTGCGGGGGAGGACGGGAATTATAATTCACCCCTCCACTTT; CDR3 protein: CSAGEDGNYNSPLHF
clone size: few; J gene: TRBJ2-5; D gene: .; V gene: TRBV12-3/TRBV12-4; CDR3 DNA: TGTGCCAGCAGTTTAGGCCAGGGGAATGGGGAGCAGTACTTC; CDR3 protein: CASSLGQGNGEQYF
clone size: .; J gene: TRBJ2-7; D gene: TRBD2; V gene: TRBV7-2; CDR3 DNA: TGTGCCAGCAGCGCTGGACTAGGAGTGAACGAGCAGTACTTC; CDR3 protein: CASSAGLGVNEQYF
clone size: few; J gene: TRBJ2-7; D gene: TRBD1; V gene: TRBV2; CDR3 DNA: TGTGCCAGCAGAACAGGGGACGAGCAGTACTTC; CDR3 protein: CASRTGDEQYF
clone size: once; J gene: TRBJ1-5; D gene: TRBD1; V gene: TRBV29-1; CDR3 DNA: TGCAGCGTTGGGGTCGGGACAGGAAATCAGCCCCAGCATTTT; CDR3 protein: CSVGVGTGNQPQHF
clone size: .; J gene: TRBJ1-2; D gene: TRBD1; V gene: TRBV10-3; CDR3 DNA: TGTGCCATCAGTGAGCCTTCCCTAGACAGGGGAGAAAACTATGGCTACACCTTC; CDR3 protein: CAISEPSLDRGENYGYTF
clone size: .; J gene: TRBJ2-2; D gene: .; V gene: TRBV30; CDR3 DNA: TGTGCCTGGAGTCCCCGGGTTACCGGGGAGCTGTTTTTT; CDR3 protein: CAWSPRVTGELFF
clone size: .; J gene: TRBJ1-5; D gene: .; V gene: TRBV2; CDR3 DNA: TGTGCCAGCAGTGAAACTGGGGTAATTCGCGGCAATCAGCCCCAGCATTTT; CDR3 protein: CASSETGVIRGNQPQHF
clone size: .; J gene: TRBJ2-7; D gene: TRBD1; V gene: TRBV29-1; CDR3 DNA: TGCAGCGTTGAAGATCGGAGCAGGGGGATGTACAATGAGCAGTACTTC; CDR3 protein: CSVEDRSRGMYNEQYF
clone size: few; J gene: TRBJ1-2; D gene: .; V gene: TRBV5-1; CDR3 DNA: TGCGCCAGCAGCCAGGTCAACCGAGCGAGTGGCTACACCTTC; CDR3 protein: CASSQVNRASGYTF
clone size: .; J gene: TRBJ1-1; D gene: .; V gene: TRBV12-3/TRBV12-4; CDR3 DNA: TGTGCCAGCAGTTTACTTGGGGGAGGTATGAACACTGAAGCTTTCTTT; CDR3 protein: CASSLLGGGMNTEAFF
clone size: .; J gene: TRBJ2-5; D gene: .; V gene: TRBV5-1; CDR3 DNA: TGCGCCAGCAGCTTGCTTGCGACGAGGGGGGAGACCCAGTACTTC; CDR3 protein: CASSLLATRGETQYF
clone size: .; J gene: TRBJ2-3; D gene: TRBD1; V gene: TRBV3-1; CDR3 DNA: TGTGCCAGCAGCCAGGCCGGGACAGGCGGCACAGATACGCGGTATTTT; CDR3 protein: CASSQAGTGGTDTRYF
clone size: .; J gene: TRBJ2-1; D gene: TRBD1; V gene: TRBV27; CDR3 DNA: TGTGCCAGCACTTCCGGGACAGGAACTTACAATGAGCAGTTCTTC; CDR3 protein: CASTSGTGTYNEQFF
clone size: few; J gene: TRBJ2-7; D gene: .; V gene: TRBV29-1; CDR3 DNA: TGCAGCGCCTTAGGGACACCTTCCTACGAGCAGTACTTC; CDR3 protein: CSALGTPSYEQYF
clone size: few; J gene: TRBJ2-7; D gene: TRBD2; V gene: TRBV7-9; CDR3 DNA: TGTGCCAGCAGCTCGCCTGTTAGCGGGAGTGATGAGCAGTACTTC; CDR3 protein: CASSSPVSGSDEQYF
clone size: .; J gene: TRBJ2-7; D gene: TRBD1; V gene: TRBV29-1; CDR3 DNA: TGCAGCGTTGTTCAGGGGACAGGGGGGTACGAGCAGTACTTC; CDR3 protein: CSVVQGTGGYEQYF
clone size: .; J gene: TRBJ2-1; D gene: TRBD2; V gene: TRBV3-1; CDR3 DNA: TGTGCCAGCAGCCAAGTGCCTACCGGGGGGGACAATGAGCAGTTCTTC; CDR3 protein: CASSQVPTGGDNEQFF
clone size: few; J gene: TRBJ2-1; D gene: .; V gene: TRBV12-5; CDR3 DNA: TGTGCTAGTGGTTTGGTAGGTTCTCCCCGGGGGCCGAGGAATGAGCAGTTCTTC; CDR3 protein: CASGLVGSPRGPRNEQFF
clone size: few; J gene: TRBJ1-1; D gene: .; V gene: TRBV5-1; CDR3 DNA: TGCGCCAGCAGCTGGGCCCTCGTGAGCGCTAGGCGGACTGAAGCTTTCTTT; CDR3 protein: CASSWALVSARRTEAFF
clone size: .; J gene: TRBJ2-7; D gene: .; V gene: TRBV4-2; CDR3 DNA: TGTGCCAGCAGCCAAGATATCCTTTCCCCCTACGAGCAGTACTTC; CDR3 protein: CASSQDILSPYEQYF
clone size: .; J gene: TRBJ2-1; D gene: .; V gene: TRBV6-5; CDR3 DNA: TGTGCCAGTTCGATGCGGGATGAGCAGTTCTTC; CDR3 protein: CASSMRDEQFF
clone size: .; J gene: TRBJ2-5; D gene: TRBD2; V gene: TRBV12-3/TRBV12-4; CDR3 DNA: TGTGCCAGCAGTCCCCCCCGGGGGAGGGCCAGAGAGACCCAGTACTTC; CDR3 protein: CASSPPRGRARETQYF
clone size: .; J gene: TRBJ1-4; D gene: .; V gene: TRBV7-9; CDR3 DNA: TGTGCCAGCAGCTTACGGGTTGCAACTAATGAAAAACTGTTTTTT; CDR3 protein: CASSLRVATNEKLFF
clone size: once; J gene: TRBJ2-1; D gene: .; V gene: TRBV5-6; CDR3 DNA: TGTGCCAGCAGCTTGATATCTAGGGTTATGGATGAGCAGTTCTTC; CDR3 protein: CASSLISRVMDEQFF
clone size: many; J gene: TRBJ2-1; D gene: TRBD2; V gene: TRBV9; CDR3 DNA: TGTGCCAGCAGCCCGCATTGGGGGGGCAATGAGCAGTTCTTC; CDR3 protein: CASSPHWGGNEQFF
clone size: .; J gene: TRBJ2-3; D gene: .; V gene: TRBV5-1; CDR3 DNA: TGCGCCAGCAGCTTGGCAGCTAGCAGGTCAGATACGCAGTATTTT; CDR3 protein: CASSLAASRSDTQYF
clone size: .; J gene: TRBJ2-1; D gene: TRBD1; V gene: TRBV7-9; CDR3 DNA: TGTGCCAGCAGCCATCGGGACAGGGGAAAGAATGAGCAGTTCTTC; CDR3 protein: CASSHRDRGKNEQFF
clone size: .; J gene: TRBJ2-1; D gene: .; V gene: TRBV5-1; CDR3 DNA: TGCGCCAGCAGCACCCATCCTCAGGGAAAAAATACGGGTGAGCAGTTCTTC; CDR3 protein: CASSTHPQGKNTGEQFF
clone size: few; J gene: TRBJ2-7; D gene: .; V gene: TRBV12-3/TRBV12-4; CDR3 DNA: TGTGCCAGCAGTCCTGGGTTAGTGGGTTCCTACGAGCAGTACTTC; CDR3 protein: CASSPGLVGSYEQYF
clone size: .; J gene: TRBJ1-1; D gene: .; V gene: TRBV6-5; CDR3 DNA: TGTGCCAGCAGTTCTCCCGTGAACACTGAAGCTTTCTTT; CDR3 protein: CASSSPVNTEAFF
clone size: .; J gene: TRBJ2-3; D gene: .; V gene: TRBV2; CDR3 DNA: TGTGCCAGCAGTGAACGTAGAGCAGATACGCAGTATTTT; CDR3 protein: CASSERRADTQYF
clone size: few; J gene: TRBJ2-3; D gene: .; V gene: TRBV9; CDR3 DNA: TGTGCCAGCAGCGTAGCCCAGCGGAGCACAGATACGCAGTATTTT; CDR3 protein: CASSVAQRSTDTQYF
clone size: .; J gene: TRBJ2-1; D gene: .; V gene: TRBV5-1; CDR3 DNA: TGCGCCAGCAGCTTGATTGCTAGTACGGGTTACAATGAGCAGTTCTTC; CDR3 protein: CASSLIASTGYNEQFF
clone size: .; J gene: TRBJ2-3; D gene: TRBD2; V gene: TRBV29-1; CDR3 DNA: TGCAGCGTTGAGAGGAGCGGGGGGGCCGCAGATACGCAGTATTTT; CDR3 protein: CSVERSGGAADTQYF
clone size: once; J gene: TRBJ2-6; D gene: .; V gene: TRBV5-1; CDR3 DNA: TGCGCCAGCAGCCTTCGATATGAAGGGGCCAACGTCCTGACTTTC; CDR3 protein: CASSLRYEGANVLTF
clone size: few; J gene: TRBJ2-5; D gene: TRBD2; V gene: TRBV29-1; CDR3 DNA: TGCAGCGGGGAGCGGGGGCAGGCAGAGACCCAGTACTTC; CDR3 protein: CSGERGQAETQYF
clone size: .; J gene: TRBJ2-1; D gene: .; V gene: TRBV12-3/TRBV12-4; CDR3 DNA: TGTGCCAGCAGTCCGACCTATGGGAATGAGCAGTTCTTC; CDR3 protein: CASSPTYGNEQFF
clone size: few; J gene: TRBJ2-1; D gene: .; V gene: TRBV5-1; CDR3 DNA: TGCGCCAGCAGCTTGGCGGCTAGGAATGAGCAGTTCTTC; CDR3 protein: CASSLAARNEQFF
clone size: .; J gene: TRBJ2-7; D gene: .; V gene: TRBV5-1; CDR3 DNA: TGCGCCAGCAGCGCCTCAAGGGTACCCTACGAGCAGTACTTC; CDR3 protein: CASSASRVPYEQYF
clone size: .; J gene: TRBJ2-5; D gene: TRBD2; V gene: TRBV24-1; CDR3 DNA: TGTGCCACCAGTGATTCCCGGGGGGGGACTCAAGAGACCCAGTACTTC; CDR3 protein: CATSDSRGGTQETQYF
clone size: .; J gene: TRBJ2-5; D gene: .; V gene: TRBV20-1; CDR3 DNA: TGCAGTGCTAGAGAGGGGGCGGGGGAGACCCAGTACTTC; CDR3 protein: CSAREGAGETQYF
clone size: .; J gene: TRBJ2-1; D gene: .; V gene: TRBV7-2; CDR3 DNA: TGTGCCAGCAGCCCTGGAGGGAGCTCCTACAATGAGCAGTTCTTC; CDR3 protein: CASSPGGSSYNEQFF
clone size: few; J gene: TRBJ1-1; D gene: .; V gene: TRBV12-3/TRBV12-4; CDR3 DNA: TGTGCCAGCAGCCCAGGACTGCTGAACACTGAAGCTTTCTTT; CDR3 protein: CASSPGLLNTEAFF
clone size: .; J gene: TRBJ2-3; D gene: TRBD2; V gene: TRBV20-1; CDR3 DNA: TGCAGTGCTAGAGATCCAGCGGGGGGGTTGGTATCAGATACGCAGTATTTT; CDR3 protein: CSARDPAGGLVSDTQYF
clone size: .; J gene: TRBJ2-2; D gene: .; V gene: TRBV28; CDR3 DNA: TGTGCCAGCAGGCCTAGACAGACCGCGAACACCGGGGAGCTGTTTTTT; CDR3 protein: CASRPRQTANTGELFF
clone size: .; J gene: TRBJ1-2; D gene: TRBD1; V gene: TRBV5-5; CDR3 DNA: TGTGCCAGCAGCCTCTCTGGACAGGGGTATGGCTACACCTTC; CDR3 protein: CASSLSGQGYGYTF
clone size: .; J gene: TRBJ2-3; D gene: .; V gene: TRBV5-6; CDR3 DNA: TGTGCCAGCAGCTTGGCGGGTACCGGGGATACGCAGTATTTT; CDR3 protein: CASSLAGTGDTQYF
clone size: few; J gene: TRBJ1-6; D gene: .; V gene: TRBV20-1; CDR3 DNA: TGCAGTGCTACGTTCGCAGGGCCCTATAATTCACCCCTCCACTTT; CDR3 protein: CSATFAGPYNSPLHF
clone size: .; J gene: TRBJ2-7; D gene: TRBD2; V gene: TRBV6-1; CDR3 DNA: TGTGCCAGCCAATGGGGGCTAGCGGGGGGCTGGACCCACGAGCAGTACTTC; CDR3 protein: CASQWGLAGGWTHEQYF
clone size: .; J gene: TRBJ2-3; D gene: .; V gene: TRBV7-6; CDR3 DNA: TGTGCCAGCAGCTTAGGCCACCTACTTCTTTCCGGCACAGATACGCAGTATTTT; CDR3 protein: CASSLGHLLLSGTDTQYF
clone size: .; J gene: TRBJ1-2; D gene: TRBD1; V gene: TRBV5-1; CDR3 DNA: TGCGCCAGCAGCTGGGGACTCCGGGACAGGAACTATGGCTACACCTTC; CDR3 protein: CASSWGLRDRNYGYTF
clone size: .; J gene: TRBJ1-5; D gene: .; V gene: TRBV24-1; CDR3 DNA: TGTGCCACCAGTGAGGATAGCAATCAGCCCCAGCATTTT; CDR3 protein: CATSEDSNQPQHF
clone size: few; J gene: TRBJ1-2; D gene: .; V gene: TRBV7-9; CDR3 DNA: TGTGCCAGCAGCTTAGATGTGGTTACAGGGTCGGGCTACACCTTC; CDR3 protein: CASSLDVVTGSGYTF
clone size: .; J gene: TRBJ1-3; D gene: .; V gene: TRBV7-2; CDR3 DNA: TGTGCCAGCAGCTTAGCCAACTCTGGAAACACCATATATTTT; CDR3 protein: CASSLANSGNTIYF
clone size: few; J gene: TRBJ2-5; D gene: TRBD2; V gene: TRBV12-3/TRBV12-4; CDR3 DNA: TGTGCCAGCAGCTCTTGGACTAGCGGGGAGACCCAGTACTTC; CDR3 protein: CASSSWTSGETQYF
clone size: .; J gene: TRBJ2-6; D gene: .; V gene: TRBV6-1; CDR3 DNA: TGTGCCAGCACGGACGGCTCTGGGGCCAACGTCCTGACTTTC; CDR3 protein: CASTDGSGANVLTF
clone size: .; J gene: TRBJ2-1; D gene: TRBD2; V gene: TRBV11-2; CDR3 DNA: TGTGCCAGCAGCCCCTCCCCCAGCGGGAGGGGTAATGAGCAGTTCTTC; CDR3 protein: CASSPSPSGRGNEQFF